This T cell receptor beta chain was recovered during a study of T cell responses to AZD1222 COVID-19 vaccine. Background on the study: Pooling of second doses given at about 4 or about 12 weeks was done. Study results and caveats: Variant regions that are unmutated are reportedly the target of nearly half of spike-specific TCRs. AZD1222 recipients seropositive at baseline numbered only six or seven. In all cases, repertoires were sampled only after the peak T cell response.

Germline-derived CDR1 and CDR2 are SGHRS and YFSETQ. The CDR3 runs 14 residues. The V gene lost 4 bases and the J gene lost 4 bases, with 15 bases spanning the gap. Here immunoSEQ multiplex PCR was the method, and the copy in TCRdb shows in-frame clones only, minus some. The table lists 100,000 to 150,000 clones, 80% to 90% of them singletons. Details on this clone: What it recognizes is unknown.

The rearrangement links TRBV5-1 to TRBJ2-7; tentatively, D is TRBD1 or TRBD2 (5 bases each). This clonotype was obtained from an adult in good health. Specimen: peripheral blood, collected on day 0 of AZD1222 vaccination. For the CDR3, the DNA is TGCGCCAGCAGCCCTCGGGGACCCGGGTACGAGCAGTACTTC. As protein: CASSPRGPGYEQYF.